The rows below give T cell receptor beta chains drawn from one sample of a study of preoperative IRX-2 immunotherapy in early breast cancer. TCRdb keeps only in-frame clones here, not all; method: immunoSEQ multiplex PCR. The table includes about 1,200 clones, roughly 76% detected once. The source was tumor tissue, collected after IRX-2 immunotherapy. These receptors all stem from a human donor with breast cancer. The CDR3 runs from the conserved cysteine through the conserved F or W. D genes are given only for firm matches. Some rows have no size entry. The others give once, few or many, or a class for an expanded clone.

>-|-|TRBJ2-5|16|TRBV11-3
TGTGCCAGCAGCATTATGGGGTGGGGACTCCAAGAGACCCAGTACTTC
CASSIMGWGLQETQYF
>-|-|TRBJ1-1|12|TRBV6-8
TGTGCCAGCAGAGTAGGGAACACTGAAGCTTTCTTT
CASRVGNTEAFF
>-|once|TRBJ1-5|17|TRBV18
TGTGCCAGCTCACCTTCCCAGGGACGAAGAAGCAATCAGCCCCAGCATTTT
CASSPSQGRRSNQPQHF
>TRBD2|-|TRBJ2-1|15|TRBV6-8
TGTGCCAGCAGTGTCGCGGGAGACGGGCACAATGAGCAGTTCTTC
CASSVAGDGHNEQFF
>TRBD1|-|TRBJ1-1|19|TRBV12-5
TGTGCTAGTGGTTTGGCTACAGGGGGCGGGGGCCTTCGGAACACTGAAGCTTTCTTT
CASGLATGGGGLRNTEAFF
>-|-|TRBJ2-7|14|TRBV5-1
TGCGCCAGCAGCTTGGCCCCCACAGCCTACGAGCAGTACTTC
CASSLAPTAYEQYF
>-|few|TRBJ1-1|18|TRBV11-3
TGTGCCAGCAGCTTAAGGTCGAATACGGGGACCATAGGGCCTGAAGCTTTCTTT
CASSLRSNTGTIGPEAFF
>TRBD1|-|TRBJ2-2|16|TRBV11-3
TGTGCCAGCAGCCCAATGACAGGGGGCCTCACCGGGGAGCTGTTTTTT
CASSPMTGGLTGELFF
>TRBD1|-|TRBJ1-1|14|TRBV11-3
TGTGCCAGCAGGGGGACAGGCACGAACACTGAAGCTTTCTTT
CASRGTGTNTEAFF
>-|-|TRBJ1-1|16|TRBV14
TGTGCCAGCAGCAGGATCATGACAGCCTTGAACACTGAAGCTTTCTTT
CASSRIMTALNTEAFF
>TRBD1|-|TRBJ2-2|17|TRBV6-8
TGTGCCAGCAGTTCCTGGACAGGGTGGGGGCTCACCGGGGAGCTGTTTTTT
CASSSWTGWGLTGELFF
>-|few|TRBJ2-7|14|TRBV19
TGTGCCAGTAGTATAGATCTGGGGTTGGGCGAGCAGTACTTC
CASSIDLGLGEQYF
>TRBD2|few|TRBJ2-3|16|TRBV6-8
TGTGCCAGCAGTTACAGGACTAGCGGGACGGGAGATACGCAGTATTTT
CASSYRTSGTGDTQYF
>-|-|TRBJ2-7|14|TRBV25-1
TGTGCCAGCAGGGGGACACCGCCGTCCTACGAGCAGTACTTC
CASRGTPPSYEQYF
>-|-|TRBJ2-2|13|TRBV6-8
TGTGCCACCGCGACAGCAAACACCGGGGAGCTGTTTTTT
CATATANTGELFF
>-|-|TRBJ2-5|14|TRBV11-3
TGTGCCAGCAGCCCTCGCCGCTCCCAAGAGACCCAGTACTTC
CASSPRRSQETQYF
>TRBD1|few|TRBJ2-5|14|TRBV28
TGTGCCAGCAGCAAGGGACAGGGGAGGGAGACCCAGTACTTC
CASSKGQGRETQYF
>-|-|TRBJ2-7|14|TRBV19
TGTGCCAGTAGTATAGTGGGACACTCCGGAGAGCAGTACTTC
CASSIVGHSGEQYF
>TRBD1|-|TRBJ1-5|14|TRBV18
TGTGCCAGCTCACCGGACAGGTCTGTACTGCCCCAGCATTTT
CASSPDRSVLPQHF
>TRBD1|-|TRBJ2-7|14|TRBV23-1
TGCGCCAGCAGCCAAGGACAGGGCCCCTACGAGCAGTACTTC
CASSQGQGPYEQYF
>-|-|TRBJ1-5|16|TRBV30
TGTGCCTGGAGTTGTACACCCATGCAGCACAATCAGCCCCAGCATTTT
CAWSCTPMQHNQPQHF
>TRBD2|-|TRBJ2-3|15|TRBV19
TGTGCCAGTAGAGCGGGACTAGCGGCCACAGATACGCAGTATTTT
CASRAGLAATDTQYF
>TRBD2|-|TRBJ2-3|19|TRBV11-3
TGTGCCAGCAGCTTGGGGGTTGCGGGGGAGACAACTAGCACAGATACGCAGTATTTT
CASSLGVAGETTSTDTQYF
>TRBD2|-|TRBJ2-7|18|TRBV28
TGTGCCAGCAGCCCCACTAGCGGGAGGGCCCCGTTCCCTTACGAGCAGTACTTC
CASSPTSGRAPFPYEQYF
>-|-|TRBJ2-7|15|TRBV11-3
TGTGCCAGCAGCTTCCCCCCTGGAGGGCCCTACGAGCAGTACTTC
CASSFPPGGPYEQYF
>TRBD2|-|TRBJ2-1|14|TRBV11-3
TGTGCCAGCAGCCGCGTAGCGGGGACATCTGAGCAGTTCTTC
CASSRVAGTSEQFF